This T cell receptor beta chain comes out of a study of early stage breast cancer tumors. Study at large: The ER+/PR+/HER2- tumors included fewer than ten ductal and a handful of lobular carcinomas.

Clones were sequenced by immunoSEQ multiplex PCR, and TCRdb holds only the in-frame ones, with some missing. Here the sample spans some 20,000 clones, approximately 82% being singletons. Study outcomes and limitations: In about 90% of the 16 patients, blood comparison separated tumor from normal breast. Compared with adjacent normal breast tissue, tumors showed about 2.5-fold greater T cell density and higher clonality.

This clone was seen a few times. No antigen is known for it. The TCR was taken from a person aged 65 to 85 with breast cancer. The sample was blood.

The CDR3: CASSTEDQPQHF. As DNA, the CDR3 is TGTGCCAGCAGCACCGAGGATCAGCCCCAGCATTTT. The V gene is TRBV7-9, the J gene TRBJ1-5, with D unclear. The germline gives CDR1 SEHNR, CDR2 FQNEAQ (reference sequence). V lost 5 bases and J 5 bases, leaving 7 bases between the germline ends. This CDR3 is built from 12 residues.